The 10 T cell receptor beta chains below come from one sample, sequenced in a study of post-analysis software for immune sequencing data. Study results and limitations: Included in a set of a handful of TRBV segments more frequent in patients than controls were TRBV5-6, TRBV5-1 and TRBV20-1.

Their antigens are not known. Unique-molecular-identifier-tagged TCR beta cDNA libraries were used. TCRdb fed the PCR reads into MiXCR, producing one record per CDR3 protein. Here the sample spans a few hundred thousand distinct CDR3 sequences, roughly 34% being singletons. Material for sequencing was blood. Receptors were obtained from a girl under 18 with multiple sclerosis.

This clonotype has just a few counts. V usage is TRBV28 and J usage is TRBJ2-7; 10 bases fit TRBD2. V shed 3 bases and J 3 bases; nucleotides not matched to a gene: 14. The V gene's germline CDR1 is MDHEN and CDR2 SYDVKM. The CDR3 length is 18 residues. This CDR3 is CASSLPSGSYNLNYEQYF. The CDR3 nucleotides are TGTGCCAGCAGTTTGCCTAGCGGGAGTTATAACCTTAACTACGAGCAGTACTTC. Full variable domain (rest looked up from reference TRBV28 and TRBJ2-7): DVKVTQSSRYLVKRTGEKVFLECVQDMDHENMFWYRQDPGLGLRLIYFSYDVKMKEKGDIPEGYSVSREKKERFSLILESASTNQTSMYLCASSLPSGSYNLNYEQYFGPGTRLTVT.

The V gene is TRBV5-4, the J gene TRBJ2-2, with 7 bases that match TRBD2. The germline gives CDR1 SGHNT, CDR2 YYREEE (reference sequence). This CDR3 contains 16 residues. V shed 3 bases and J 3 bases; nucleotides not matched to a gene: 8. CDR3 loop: CASSSSAGSYTGELFF. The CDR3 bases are TGTGCCAGCAGCTCGTCAGCGGGGAGCTACACCGGGGAGCTGTTTTTT.

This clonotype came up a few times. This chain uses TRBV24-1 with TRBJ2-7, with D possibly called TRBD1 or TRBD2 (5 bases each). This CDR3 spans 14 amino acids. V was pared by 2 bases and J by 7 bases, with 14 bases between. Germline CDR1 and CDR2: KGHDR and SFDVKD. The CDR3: CATSDSGGSYEQYF. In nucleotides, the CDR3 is TGTGCCACCAGTGATTCTGGGGGTAGCTATGAGCAGTACTTC.

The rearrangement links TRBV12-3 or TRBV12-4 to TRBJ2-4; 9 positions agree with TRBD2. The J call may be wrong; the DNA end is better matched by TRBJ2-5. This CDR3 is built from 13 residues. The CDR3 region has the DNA TGTGCCAGCAGCCAAAGCGGGGGGGAGACCCAGTACTTC. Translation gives CASSQSGGETQYF.

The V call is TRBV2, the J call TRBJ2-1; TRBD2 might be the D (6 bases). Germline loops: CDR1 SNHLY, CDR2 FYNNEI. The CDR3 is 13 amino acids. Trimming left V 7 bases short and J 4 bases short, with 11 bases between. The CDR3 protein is CASKGGGYNEQFF. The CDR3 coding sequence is TGTGCCAGCAAGGGAGGAGGTTACAATGAGCAGTTCTTC.

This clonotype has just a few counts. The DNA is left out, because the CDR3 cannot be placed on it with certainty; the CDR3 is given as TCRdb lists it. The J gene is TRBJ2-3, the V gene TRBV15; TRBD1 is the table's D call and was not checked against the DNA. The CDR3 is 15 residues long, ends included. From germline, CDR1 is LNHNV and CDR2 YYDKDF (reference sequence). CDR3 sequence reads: CATSRDFGAGDTQYF.

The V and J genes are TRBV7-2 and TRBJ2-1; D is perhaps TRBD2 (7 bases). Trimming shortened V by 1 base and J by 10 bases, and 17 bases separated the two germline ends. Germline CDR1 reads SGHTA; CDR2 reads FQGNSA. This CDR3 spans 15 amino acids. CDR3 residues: CASSLVGLVRGEQFF. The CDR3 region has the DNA TGTGCCAGCAGCTTAGTAGGACTAGTCAGGGGAGAGCAGTTCTTC.

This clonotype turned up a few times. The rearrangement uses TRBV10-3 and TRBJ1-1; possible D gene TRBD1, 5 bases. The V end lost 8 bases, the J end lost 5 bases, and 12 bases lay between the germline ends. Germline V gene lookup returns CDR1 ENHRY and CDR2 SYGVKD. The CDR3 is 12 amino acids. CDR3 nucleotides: TGTGCCATCCGGGGGGTTAATACTGAAGCTTTCTTT. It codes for CAIRGVNTEAFF.

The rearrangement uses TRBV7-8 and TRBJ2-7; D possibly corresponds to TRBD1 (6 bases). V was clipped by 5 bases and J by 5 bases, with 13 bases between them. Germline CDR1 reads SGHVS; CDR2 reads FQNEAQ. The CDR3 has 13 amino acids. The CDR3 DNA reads TGTGCCAGCAGCCAAGGGGGAGTCCACGAGCAGTACTTC. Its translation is CASSQGGVHEQYF.

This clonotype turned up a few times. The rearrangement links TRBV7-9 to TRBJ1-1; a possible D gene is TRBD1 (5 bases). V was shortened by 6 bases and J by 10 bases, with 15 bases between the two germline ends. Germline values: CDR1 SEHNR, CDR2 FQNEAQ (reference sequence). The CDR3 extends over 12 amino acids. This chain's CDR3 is CASRSGLQGAFF. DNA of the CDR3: TGTGCCAGCAGATCAGGCCTCCAGGGAGCTTTCTTT.